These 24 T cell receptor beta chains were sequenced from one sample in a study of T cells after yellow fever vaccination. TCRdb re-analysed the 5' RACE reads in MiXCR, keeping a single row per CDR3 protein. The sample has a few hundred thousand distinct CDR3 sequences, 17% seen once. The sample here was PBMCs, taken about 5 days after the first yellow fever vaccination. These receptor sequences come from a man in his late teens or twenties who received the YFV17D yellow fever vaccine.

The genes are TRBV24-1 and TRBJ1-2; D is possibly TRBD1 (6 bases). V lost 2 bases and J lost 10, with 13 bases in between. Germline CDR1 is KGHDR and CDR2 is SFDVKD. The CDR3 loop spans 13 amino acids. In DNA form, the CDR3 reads TGTGCCACCAGTGATTGGGCAGGGGAGGACTACACCTTC. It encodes CATSDWAGEDYTF.

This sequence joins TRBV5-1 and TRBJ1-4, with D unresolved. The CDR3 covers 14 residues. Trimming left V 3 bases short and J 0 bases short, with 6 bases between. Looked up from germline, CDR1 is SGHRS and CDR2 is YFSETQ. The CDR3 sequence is CASSSSSTNEKLFF. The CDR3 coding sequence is TGCGCCAGCAGCTCCTCATCAACTAATGAAAAACTGTTTTTT.

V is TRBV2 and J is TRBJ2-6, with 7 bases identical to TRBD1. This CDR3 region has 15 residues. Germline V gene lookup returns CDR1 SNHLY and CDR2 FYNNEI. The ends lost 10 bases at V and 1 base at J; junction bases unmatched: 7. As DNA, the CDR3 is TGTGCCACCCTCGGGACAGAATCTGGGGCCAACGTCCTGACTTTC. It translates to CATLGTESGANVLTF.

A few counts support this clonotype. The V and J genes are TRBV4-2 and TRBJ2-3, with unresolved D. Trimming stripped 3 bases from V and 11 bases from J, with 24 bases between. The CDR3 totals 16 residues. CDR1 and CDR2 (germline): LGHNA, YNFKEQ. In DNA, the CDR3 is TGTGCCAGCAGCCAGACGTTGGCCCCGCTCGGGTCAAGGCAGTATTTT. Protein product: CASSQTLAPLGSRQYF.

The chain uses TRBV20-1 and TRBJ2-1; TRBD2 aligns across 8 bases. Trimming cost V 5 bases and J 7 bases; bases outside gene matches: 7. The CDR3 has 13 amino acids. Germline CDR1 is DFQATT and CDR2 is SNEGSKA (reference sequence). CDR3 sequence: CSAPRAGENEQFF. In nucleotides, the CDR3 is TGCAGTGCTCCTCGAGCGGGGGAAAATGAGCAGTTCTTC.

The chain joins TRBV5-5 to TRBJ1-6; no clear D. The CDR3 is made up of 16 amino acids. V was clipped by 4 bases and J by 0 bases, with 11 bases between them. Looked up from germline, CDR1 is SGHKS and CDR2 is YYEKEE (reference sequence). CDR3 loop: CASSLRLSSYNSPLHF. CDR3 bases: TGTGCCAGCAGCCTCCGCCTGAGCTCCTATAATTCACCCCTCCACTTT. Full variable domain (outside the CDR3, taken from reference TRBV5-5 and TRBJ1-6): DAGVTQSPTHLIKTRGQQVTLRCSPISGHKSVSWYQQVLGQGPQFIFQYYEKEERGRGNFPDRFSARQFPNYSSELNVNALLLGDSALYLCASSLRLSSYNSPLHFGNGTRLTVT.

The CDR3 region has the DNA TGTGCCAGCACCCATAGTCTCAGCACTGAAGCTTTCTTT. It specifies CASTHSLSTEAFF. The genes are TRBV6-2 or TRBV6-3 and TRBJ1-1; D remains ambiguous. The germline CDR1 and CDR2 sequences are MNHEY and SVGEGT. V lost 7 bases and J 4 bases, leaving 13 bases between the germline ends. The CDR3 runs 13 residues.

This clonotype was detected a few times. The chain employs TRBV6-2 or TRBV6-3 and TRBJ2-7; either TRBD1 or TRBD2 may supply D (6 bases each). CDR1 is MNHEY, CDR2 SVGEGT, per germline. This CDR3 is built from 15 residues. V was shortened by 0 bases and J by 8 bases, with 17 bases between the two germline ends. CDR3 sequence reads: CASSYSKGGSSKQYV. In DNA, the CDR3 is TGTGCCAGCAGTTACTCGAAGGGGGGCTCTAGCAAGCAGTACGTC.

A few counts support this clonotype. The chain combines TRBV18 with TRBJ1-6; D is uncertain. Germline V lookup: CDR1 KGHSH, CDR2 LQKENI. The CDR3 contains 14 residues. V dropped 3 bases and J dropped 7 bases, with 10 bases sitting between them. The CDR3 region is CASSPRTGNSPLHF. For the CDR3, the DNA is TGTGCCAGCTCACCCCGGACTGGGAATTCACCCCTCCACTTT.

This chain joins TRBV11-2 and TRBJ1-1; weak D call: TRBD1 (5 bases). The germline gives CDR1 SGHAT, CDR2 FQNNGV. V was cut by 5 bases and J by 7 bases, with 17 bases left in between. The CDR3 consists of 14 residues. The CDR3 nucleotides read TGTGCCAGCAGCCAATCCGGGACGAGAGGTGAAGCTTTCTTT. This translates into CASSQSGTRGEAFF.

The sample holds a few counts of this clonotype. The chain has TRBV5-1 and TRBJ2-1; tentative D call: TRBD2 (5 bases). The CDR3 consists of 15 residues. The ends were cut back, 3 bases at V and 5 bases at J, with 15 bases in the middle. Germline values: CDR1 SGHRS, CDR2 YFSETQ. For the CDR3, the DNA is TGCGCCAGCAGCTCCCAGCCAATCGGGGACAATGAGCAGTTCTTC. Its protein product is CASSSQPIGDNEQFF. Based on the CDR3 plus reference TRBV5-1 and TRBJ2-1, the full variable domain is KAGVTQTPRYLIKTRGQQVTLSCSPISGHRSVSWYQQTPGQGLQFLFEYFSETQRNKGNFPGRFSGRQFSNSRSEMNVSTLELGDSALYLCASSSQPIGDNEQFFGPGTRLTVL.

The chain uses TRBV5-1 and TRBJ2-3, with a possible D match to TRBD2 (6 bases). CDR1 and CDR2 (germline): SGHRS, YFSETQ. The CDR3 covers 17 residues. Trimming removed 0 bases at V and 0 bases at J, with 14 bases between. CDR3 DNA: TGCGCCAGCAGCTTGGGACCTCTAGCGACTAGCACAGATACGCAGTATTTT. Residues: CASSLGPLATSTDTQYF.

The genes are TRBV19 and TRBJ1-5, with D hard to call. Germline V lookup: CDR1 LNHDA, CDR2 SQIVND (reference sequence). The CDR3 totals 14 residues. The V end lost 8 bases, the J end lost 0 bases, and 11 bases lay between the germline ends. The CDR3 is CASQPQVSNQPQHF. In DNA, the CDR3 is TGTGCCAGTCAACCCCAGGTTAGCAATCAGCCCCAGCATTTT.

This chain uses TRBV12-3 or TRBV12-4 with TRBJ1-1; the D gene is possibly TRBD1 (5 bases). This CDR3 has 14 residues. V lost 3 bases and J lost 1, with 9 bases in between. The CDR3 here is CASSLWTRNTEAFF. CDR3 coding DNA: TGTGCCAGCAGTTTGTGGACACGGAACACTGAAGCTTTCTTT.

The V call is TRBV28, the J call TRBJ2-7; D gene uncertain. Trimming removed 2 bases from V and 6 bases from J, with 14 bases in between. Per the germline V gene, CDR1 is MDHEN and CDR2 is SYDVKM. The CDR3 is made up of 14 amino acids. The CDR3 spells CASSLGRHRFEQYV. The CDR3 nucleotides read TGTGCCAGCAGTTTAGGCAGGCACCGATTCGAGCAGTACGTC.

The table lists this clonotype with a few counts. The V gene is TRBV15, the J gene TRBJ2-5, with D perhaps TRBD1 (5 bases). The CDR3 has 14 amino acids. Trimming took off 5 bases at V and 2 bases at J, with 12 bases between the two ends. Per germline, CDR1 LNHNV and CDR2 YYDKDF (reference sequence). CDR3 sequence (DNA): TGTGCCACCAGCTCGACAGTGCTACAAGAGACCCAGTACTTC. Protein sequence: CATSSTVLQETQYF. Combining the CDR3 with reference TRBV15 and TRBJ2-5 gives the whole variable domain DAMVIQNPRYQVTQFGKPVTLSCSQTLNHNVMYWYQQKSSQAPKLLFHYYDKDFNNEADTPDNFQSRRPNTSFCFLDIRSPGLGDTAMYLCATSSTVLQETQYFGPGTRLLVL.

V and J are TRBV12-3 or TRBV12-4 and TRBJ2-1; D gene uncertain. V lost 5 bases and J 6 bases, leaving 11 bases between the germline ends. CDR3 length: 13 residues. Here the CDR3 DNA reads TGTGCCAGCAGTGAGGATGGCCTCAATGAGCAGTTCTTC. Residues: CASSEDGLNEQFF.

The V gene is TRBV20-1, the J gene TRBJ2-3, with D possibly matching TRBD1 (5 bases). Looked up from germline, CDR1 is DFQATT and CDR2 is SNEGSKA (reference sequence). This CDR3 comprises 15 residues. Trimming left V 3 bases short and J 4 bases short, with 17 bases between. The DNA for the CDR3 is TGCAGTGCTAGCCCGAGACAGCAAACGTCAGATACGCAGTATTTT. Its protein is CSASPRQQTSDTQYF.

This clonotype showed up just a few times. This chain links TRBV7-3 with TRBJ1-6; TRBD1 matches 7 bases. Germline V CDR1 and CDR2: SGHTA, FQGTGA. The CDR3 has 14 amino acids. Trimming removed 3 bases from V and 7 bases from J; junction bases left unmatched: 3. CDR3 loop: CASSFGTENSPLHF. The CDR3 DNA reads TGTGCCAGCAGCTTCGGGACAGAAAATTCACCCCTCCACTTT.

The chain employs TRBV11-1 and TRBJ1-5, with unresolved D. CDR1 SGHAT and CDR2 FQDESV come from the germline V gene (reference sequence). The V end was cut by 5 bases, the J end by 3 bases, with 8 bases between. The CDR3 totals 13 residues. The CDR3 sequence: CASSAGINQPQHF. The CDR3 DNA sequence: TGTGCCAGCAGCGCGGGGATCAATCAGCCCCAGCATTTT.

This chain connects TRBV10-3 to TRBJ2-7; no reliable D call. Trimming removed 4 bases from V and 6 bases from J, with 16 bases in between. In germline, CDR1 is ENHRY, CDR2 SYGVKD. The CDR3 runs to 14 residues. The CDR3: CAISAAESFLEQYF. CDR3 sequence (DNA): TGTGCCATCAGTGCGGCGGAGTCCTTTCTCGAGCAGTACTTC.

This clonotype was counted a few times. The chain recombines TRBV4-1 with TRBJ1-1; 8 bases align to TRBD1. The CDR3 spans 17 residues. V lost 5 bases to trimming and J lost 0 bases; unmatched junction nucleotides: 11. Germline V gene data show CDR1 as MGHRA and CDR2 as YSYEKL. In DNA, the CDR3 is TGCGCCAGCAGCACCTGGCAGGGGGCAATGATGAACACTGAAGCTTTCTTT. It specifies CASSTWQGAMMNTEAFF.

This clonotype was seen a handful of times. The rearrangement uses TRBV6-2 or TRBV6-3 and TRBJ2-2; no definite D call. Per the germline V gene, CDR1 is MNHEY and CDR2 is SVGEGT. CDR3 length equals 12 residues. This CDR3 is CAGSQHAGELFF. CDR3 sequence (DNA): TGTGCTGGCTCCCAACATGCCGGGGAGCTGTTTTTT.

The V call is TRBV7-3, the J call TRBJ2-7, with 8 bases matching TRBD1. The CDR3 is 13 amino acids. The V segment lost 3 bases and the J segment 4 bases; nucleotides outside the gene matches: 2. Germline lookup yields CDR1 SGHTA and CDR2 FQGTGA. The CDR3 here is CASSFDRGYEQYF. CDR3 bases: TGTGCCAGCAGCTTTGACAGGGGATACGAGCAGTACTTC.